This TCR beta chain was obtained from a study of T cells in Graves' hyperthyroidism and ophthalmopathy. On the study more broadly: Peripheral blood draws took place at initial diagnosis, ahead of any treatment.

Study observations and caveats: Blood also showed most of the thyroid clonotypes that were expanded above 0.001.

The germline CDR1 and CDR2 sequences are LGHNA and YSLEER. Trimming cost V 4 bases and J 0 bases; bases outside gene matches: 7. The CDR3 has 16 amino acids. This clonotype was detected only a few times. The target antigen is unknown. Amplified TCR beta CDR3 regions came from RNA transcripts. Primed by the HTBI set, a first-round RT-PCR was run on the TCR CDR3. One entry per CDR3 protein results from TCRdb running MiXCR on the multiplex PCR reads. The table records approximately 300,000 distinct CDR3 sequences, 15% to 20% of them present only once. This receptor was identified in a woman aged 60-75 years with Graves' ophthalmopathy. Sequencing was performed on blood. The J gene is TRBJ2-3, the V gene TRBV4-3; 7 bases align to TRBD2. Here the CDR3 reads CASSPLAETSTDTQYF. DNA of the CDR3: TGCGCCAGCAGCCCGCTAGCGGAAACTAGCACAGATACGCAGTATTTT.